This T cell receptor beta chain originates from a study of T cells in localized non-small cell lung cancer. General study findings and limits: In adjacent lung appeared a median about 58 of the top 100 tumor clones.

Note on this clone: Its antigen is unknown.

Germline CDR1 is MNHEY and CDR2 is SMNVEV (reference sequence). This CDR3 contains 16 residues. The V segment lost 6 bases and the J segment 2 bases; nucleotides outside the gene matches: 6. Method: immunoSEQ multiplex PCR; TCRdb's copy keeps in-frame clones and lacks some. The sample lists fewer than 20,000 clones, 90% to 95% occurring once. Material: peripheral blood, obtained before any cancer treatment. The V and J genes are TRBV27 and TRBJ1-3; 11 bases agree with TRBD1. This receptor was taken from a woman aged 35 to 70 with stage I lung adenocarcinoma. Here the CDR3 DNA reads TGTGCCAGCAGCCCACGGACAGGGGGCCCTGGAAACACCATATATTTT. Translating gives CASSPRTGGPGNTIYF.